This is a list of T cell receptor beta chains from one sample in a study of blood T cell repertoires in COVID-19. The assay was immunoSEQ multiplex PCR, and TCRdb's table has in-frame clones only and misses some. The data show 75,000 to 85,000 clones, around 80% seen once. The sequencing input was peripheral blood. These receptors were collected from a human donor in a cohort sampled during active COVID-19. Each CDR3 is given with its conserved first and last residue. A D gene is named only where the DNA matches it firmly. Clone size is shown for a subset of rows, as once, few, many or a class of expanded clone.

d_call: .; clone_size: .; v_call: TRBV7-3; j_call: TRBJ1-1; cdr3_nt: TGTGCCAGCAGCTTATGGCGGACTGAAGCTTTCTTT; cdr3_aa: CASSLWRTEAFF
d_call: TRBD1; clone_size: .; v_call: TRBV7-9; j_call: TRBJ1-1; cdr3_nt: TGTGCCAGCAGTAAAGGACAGGGTCAAGGGAACACTGAAGCTTTCTTT; cdr3_aa: CASSKGQGQGNTEAFF
d_call: TRBD1; clone_size: .; v_call: TRBV3-1/TRBV3-2; j_call: TRBJ2-7; cdr3_nt: TGTGCCAGCAGCCAAGAAGCAGGCCGACTGACAGGGACGGGGGAGCAGTACTTC; cdr3_aa: CASSQEAGRLTGTGEQYF
d_call: .; clone_size: .; v_call: TRBV7-8; j_call: TRBJ2-6; cdr3_nt: TGTGCCAGCAGCTCCGTTCCAGGGACTGGGGCCAACGTCCTGACTTTC; cdr3_aa: CASSSVPGTGANVLTF
d_call: TRBD1; clone_size: .; v_call: TRBV4-2; j_call: TRBJ2-7; cdr3_nt: TGTGCCAGCAGCCAAAGGACAGGGGGCGGCTACGAGCAGTACTTC; cdr3_aa: CASSQRTGGGYEQYF
d_call: .; clone_size: .; v_call: TRBV6-5; j_call: TRBJ1-1; cdr3_nt: TGTGCCAGCAGTTACTCGGCAGGGTTCTTCACTGAAGCTTTCTTT; cdr3_aa: CASSYSAGFFTEAFF
d_call: .; clone_size: .; v_call: TRBV4-1; j_call: TRBJ2-7; cdr3_nt: TGCGCCAGCAGCCACGGGGGACTCTCCTACGAGCAGTACTTC; cdr3_aa: CASSHGGLSYEQYF
d_call: .; clone_size: .; v_call: TRBV9; j_call: TRBJ1-5; cdr3_nt: TGTGCCAGCAGCGTAGCAGGGGAAGGCGTTCAGCCCCAGCATTTT; cdr3_aa: CASSVAGEGVQPQHF
d_call: TRBD2; clone_size: .; v_call: TRBV7-2; j_call: TRBJ2-7; cdr3_nt: TGTGCCAGCAGCTTTGCCGGGACTAGCGGGGGGGCTTACGAGCAGTACTTC; cdr3_aa: CASSFAGTSGGAYEQYF
d_call: .; clone_size: .; v_call: TRBV2; j_call: TRBJ1-2; cdr3_nt: TGTGCCAGCAGTGAACAGGGCCTTGGCTACACCTTC; cdr3_aa: CASSEQGLGYTF
d_call: TRBD2; clone_size: .; v_call: TRBV7-8; j_call: TRBJ2-7; cdr3_nt: TGTGCCAGCAGCTTGGGACTAGCGGGGGTAGGGTACGAGCAGTACTTC; cdr3_aa: CASSLGLAGVGYEQYF
d_call: .; clone_size: once; v_call: TRBV5-4; j_call: TRBJ1-1; cdr3_nt: TGTGCCAGCAGCTTGACGGGAAGAAACACTGAAGCTTTCTTT; cdr3_aa: CASSLTGRNTEAFF
d_call: TRBD2; clone_size: .; v_call: TRBV7-3; j_call: TRBJ2-7; cdr3_nt: TGTGCCAGCAGCCTCGGGGGGTCCAACTACGAGCAGTACTTC; cdr3_aa: CASSLGGSNYEQYF
d_call: .; clone_size: .; v_call: TRBV2; j_call: TRBJ2-7; cdr3_nt: TGTGCCAGCAGTGAGCTAGGGGTTACCTCCTACGAGCAGTACTTC; cdr3_aa: CASSELGVTSYEQYF
d_call: TRBD1; clone_size: .; v_call: TRBV7-8; j_call: TRBJ2-7; cdr3_nt: TGTGCCAGCAGCTCGACAGGGGGTGCCTACGAGCAGTACTTC; cdr3_aa: CASSSTGGAYEQYF
d_call: TRBD1; clone_size: .; v_call: TRBV11-2; j_call: TRBJ1-1; cdr3_nt: TGTGCCAGCAGCTTGGAGACAGGGATAGGCACTGAAGCTTTCTTT; cdr3_aa: CASSLETGIGTEAFF
d_call: .; clone_size: .; v_call: TRBV4-2; j_call: TRBJ2-7; cdr3_nt: TGTGCCAGCAGCCAAGGACGCGGGGGCCCCTACGAGCAGTACTTC; cdr3_aa: CASSQGRGGPYEQYF
d_call: TRBD1; clone_size: .; v_call: TRBV19; j_call: TRBJ2-7; cdr3_nt: TGTGCCAGTAGTATGGGGACAGACTACGAGCAGTACTTC; cdr3_aa: CASSMGTDYEQYF
d_call: TRBD1; clone_size: .; v_call: TRBV6-2/TRBV6-3; j_call: TRBJ1-1; cdr3_nt: TGTGCCAGCAGTTACGGGGACAGGGTGAACACTGAAGCTTTCTTT; cdr3_aa: CASSYGDRVNTEAFF
d_call: .; clone_size: .; v_call: TRBV25-1; j_call: TRBJ1-2; cdr3_nt: TGTGCCAGCAGTGGGACAAGTAACTATGGCTACACCTTC; cdr3_aa: CASSGTSNYGYTF
d_call: .; clone_size: .; v_call: TRBV5-1; j_call: TRBJ2-3; cdr3_nt: TGCGCCAGCAGCTTGGGACAGCCAGCAACAGATACGCAGTATTTT; cdr3_aa: CASSLGQPATDTQYF
d_call: TRBD2; clone_size: .; v_call: TRBV7-3; j_call: TRBJ2-3; cdr3_nt: TGTGCCAGCAGCTTAAGGCGGGGGGCAGATACGCAGTATTTT; cdr3_aa: CASSLRRGADTQYF
d_call: .; clone_size: .; v_call: TRBV6-5; j_call: TRBJ1-3; cdr3_nt: TGTGCCAGCAGTCGTGGACAAAGAAACACCATATATTTT; cdr3_aa: CASSRGQRNTIYF
d_call: .; clone_size: .; v_call: TRBV19; j_call: TRBJ1-1; cdr3_nt: TGTGCCAGTAGTATAGCCAGGAACACTGAAGCTTTCTTT; cdr3_aa: CASSIARNTEAFF
d_call: .; clone_size: .; v_call: TRBV7-9; j_call: TRBJ1-2; cdr3_nt: TGTGCCAGCAGCCCCAATTACTATGGCTACACCTTC; cdr3_aa: CASSPNYYGYTF
d_call: .; clone_size: .; v_call: TRBV19; j_call: TRBJ1-4; cdr3_nt: TGTGCCAGTAGTATAGGCCTCCGGGAGGCTAATGAAAAACTGTTTTTT; cdr3_aa: CASSIGLREANEKLFF
d_call: TRBD1; clone_size: .; v_call: TRBV2; j_call: TRBJ1-4; cdr3_nt: TGTGCCAGTAAAACAGGGGGAGGTGGCGAAAAACTGTTTTTT; cdr3_aa: CASKTGGGGEKLFF
d_call: TRBD2; clone_size: .; v_call: TRBV5-4; j_call: TRBJ2-3; cdr3_nt: TGTGCCAGCAGCTCCGAGCGCTACTGGACTAGCGGGGGGACAGATACGCAGTATTTT; cdr3_aa: CASSSERYWTSGGTDTQYF
d_call: .; clone_size: .; v_call: TRBV5-1; j_call: TRBJ1-2; cdr3_nt: TGCGCCAGCAGCGATAACAGGAGCGGCTACACCTTC; cdr3_aa: CASSDNRSGYTF
d_call: .; clone_size: few; v_call: TRBV5-5; j_call: TRBJ2-7; cdr3_nt: TGTGCCAGCAATCCGGGTCTCCGAGCCTACGAGCAGTACTTC; cdr3_aa: CASNPGLRAYEQYF
d_call: .; clone_size: .; v_call: TRBV29-1; j_call: TRBJ2-2; cdr3_nt: TGCAGCGCCAAACAGGGAGCCGGGGAGCTGTTTTTT; cdr3_aa: CSAKQGAGELFF
d_call: TRBD2; clone_size: .; v_call: TRBV9; j_call: TRBJ2-5; cdr3_nt: TGTGCCAGCAGCGTAGGAGCGGGGGGATCCCAAGAGACCCAGTACTTC; cdr3_aa: CASSVGAGGSQETQYF
d_call: .; clone_size: .; v_call: TRBV5-5; j_call: TRBJ1-1; cdr3_nt: TGTGCCAGCTCCCTAGCCCGGGTCAAAACCGCTGAAGCTTTCTTT; cdr3_aa: CASSLARVKTAEAFF
d_call: TRBD2; clone_size: .; v_call: TRBV27; j_call: TRBJ2-5; cdr3_nt: TGTGCCAGCCGCCCGAGGGAGCGGGGATTGTGGGAGACCCAGTACTTC; cdr3_aa: CASRPRERGLWETQYF
d_call: TRBD1; clone_size: .; v_call: TRBV6-2/TRBV6-3; j_call: TRBJ2-7; cdr3_nt: TGTGCCAGCAGTTTGCCCGGGACAGGGCTTCGCGAGCAGTACTTC; cdr3_aa: CASSLPGTGLREQYF
d_call: .; clone_size: .; v_call: TRBV7-2; j_call: TRBJ2-7; cdr3_nt: TGTGCCAGCAGCTTAACAGGGGAGGATTCCTACGAGCAGTACTTC; cdr3_aa: CASSLTGEDSYEQYF
d_call: TRBD1; clone_size: .; v_call: TRBV19; j_call: TRBJ2-7; cdr3_nt: TGTGCCAGTAGGGACAGGAAGGACGAGCAGTACTTC; cdr3_aa: CASRDRKDEQYF
d_call: .; clone_size: .; v_call: TRBV5-1; j_call: TRBJ1-5; cdr3_nt: TGCGCCAGCAGCTTGGGTCCCCCCTCCAATCAGCCCCAGCATTTT; cdr3_aa: CASSLGPPSNQPQHF
d_call: .; clone_size: .; v_call: TRBV13; j_call: TRBJ1-5; cdr3_nt: TGTGCCAGCAGCTTCCAGGGAAGCAATCAGCCCCAGCATTTT; cdr3_aa: CASSFQGSNQPQHF
d_call: .; clone_size: .; v_call: TRBV4-2; j_call: TRBJ1-4; cdr3_nt: TGTGCCAGCAGCCAAGGGGACAATGATGAAAAACTGTTTTTT; cdr3_aa: CASSQGDNDEKLFF
d_call: TRBD1; clone_size: few; v_call: TRBV5-4; j_call: TRBJ2-7; cdr3_nt: TGTGCCAGCAGCTTGGGGACAGGGGGATACGAGCAGTACTTC; cdr3_aa: CASSLGTGGYEQYF
d_call: .; clone_size: .; v_call: TRBV2; j_call: TRBJ2-7; cdr3_nt: TGTGCCAGCAGTGAAGGACAATCCTACGAGCAGTACTTC; cdr3_aa: CASSEGQSYEQYF
d_call: .; clone_size: .; v_call: TRBV3-1/TRBV3-2; j_call: TRBJ2-1; cdr3_nt: TGTGCCAGCAGCCTTGGCCGGGGGACCTACAATGAGCAGTTCTTC; cdr3_aa: CASSLGRGTYNEQFF
d_call: TRBD1; clone_size: .; v_call: TRBV2; j_call: TRBJ1-2; cdr3_nt: TGTGCCAGCATAAACGACAGGGGAAATCTCGGTGGCTACACCTTC; cdr3_aa: CASINDRGNLGGYTF
d_call: .; clone_size: few; v_call: TRBV19; j_call: TRBJ1-5; cdr3_nt: TGTGCCAGTAGATCCCTAGTTGGGAATCAGCCCCAGCATTTT; cdr3_aa: CASRSLVGNQPQHF
d_call: .; clone_size: .; v_call: TRBV5-4; j_call: TRBJ1-2; cdr3_nt: TGTGCCAGCAGCTTCGGGGTTGCCACGAGTGGCTACACCTTC; cdr3_aa: CASSFGVATSGYTF
d_call: .; clone_size: .; v_call: TRBV5-1; j_call: TRBJ1-4; cdr3_nt: TGCGCCAGCAGCTTGGGCTGGAGGGCAACTAATGAAAAACTGTTTTTT; cdr3_aa: CASSLGWRATNEKLFF
d_call: TRBD2; clone_size: .; v_call: TRBV3-1/TRBV3-2; j_call: TRBJ2-7; cdr3_nt: TGTGCCAGCAGGGCAACTAGCGGGGGCTCCTACGAGCAGTACTTC; cdr3_aa: CASRATSGGSYEQYF
d_call: .; clone_size: .; v_call: TRBV29-1; j_call: TRBJ2-7; cdr3_nt: TGCAGCGTTGCCGCACAAACCTACGAGCAGTACTTC; cdr3_aa: CSVAAQTYEQYF
d_call: .; clone_size: .; v_call: TRBV25-1; j_call: TRBJ2-6; cdr3_nt: TGTGCCAGCAGCCCTCGGGACTGGCCTGCTGGGGCCAACGTCCTGACTTTC; cdr3_aa: CASSPRDWPAGANVLTF
d_call: .; clone_size: .; v_call: TRBV27; j_call: TRBJ1-5; cdr3_nt: TGTGCCAGCAGTTTATCGGGGGCCTCTACGTCCCAGCATTTT; cdr3_aa: CASSLSGASTSQHF
d_call: TRBD1; clone_size: .; v_call: TRBV2; j_call: TRBJ2-7; cdr3_nt: TGTGCCACAGCAGAATCCCGGACAGGGGGGGAGCAGTACTTC; cdr3_aa: CATAESRTGGEQYF
d_call: .; clone_size: .; v_call: TRBV6-2/TRBV6-3; j_call: TRBJ1-1; cdr3_nt: TGTGCCAGCAGTTATGCGGGATCCGTAGCTTTCTTT; cdr3_aa: CASSYAGSVAFF
d_call: .; clone_size: once; v_call: TRBV30; j_call: TRBJ2-2; cdr3_nt: TGTGCCTGGAGTGATCGGCAGGGGCTCTGGGAGCTGTTTTTT; cdr3_aa: CAWSDRQGLWELFF
d_call: TRBD1; clone_size: .; v_call: TRBV7-9; j_call: TRBJ1-1; cdr3_nt: TGTGCCAGCAGACCCCGGGCAGGGGGCGACCGGTTCACTGAAGCTTTCTTT; cdr3_aa: CASRPRAGGDRFTEAFF